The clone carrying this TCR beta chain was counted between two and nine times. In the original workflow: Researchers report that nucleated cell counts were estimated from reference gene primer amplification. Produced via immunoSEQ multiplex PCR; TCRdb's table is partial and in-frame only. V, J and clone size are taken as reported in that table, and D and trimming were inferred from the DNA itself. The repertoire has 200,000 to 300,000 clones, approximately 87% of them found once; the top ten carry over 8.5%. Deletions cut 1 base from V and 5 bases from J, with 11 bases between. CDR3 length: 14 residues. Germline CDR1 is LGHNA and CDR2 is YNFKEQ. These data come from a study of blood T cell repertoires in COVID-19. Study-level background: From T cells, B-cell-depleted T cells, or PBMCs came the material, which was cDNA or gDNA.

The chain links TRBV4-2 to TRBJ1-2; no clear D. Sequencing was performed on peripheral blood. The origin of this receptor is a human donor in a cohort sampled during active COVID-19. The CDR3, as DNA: TGTGCCAGCAGCCAAGCCCAACAGAAGTATGGCTACACCTTC. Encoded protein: CASSQAQQKYGYTF.